The T cell receptor (beta chain) described here comes from a study of blood T cell repertoires in COVID-19. Study background: Samples representing acute and convalescent COVID-19 were sourced from the United States, Italy and Spain. T cells, B-cell-depleted T cells, or PBMCs provided the cDNA or gDNA that served as material.

This clone has a handful of counts. In the original analysis: Cell counts per sample came from amplifying reference gene primers. Profiling relied on immunoSEQ multiplex PCR, and the TCRdb table lists in-frame clones only, not all of them. That table supplies the V and J calls and clone size; D and trimming were determined from the DNA. Of about 150,000 clones in the sample, approximately 88% were seen once. V gave up 6 bases and J gave up 12 bases; unmatched junction bases: 14. The CDR3 has 14 residues. Germline V gene lookup returns CDR1 MNHEY and CDR2 SVGAGI. The source is a man between 65 and 80 years old with acute or convalescent COVID-19. V gene TRBV6-5 combines with J gene TRBJ1-5; 7 bases agree with TRBD1. What was sequenced was peripheral blood. The CDR3 region is CASRRQGPDGNQHF. CDR3 nucleotide sequence: TGTGCCAGCAGAAGACAGGGTCCGGACGGTAACCAGCATTTT.